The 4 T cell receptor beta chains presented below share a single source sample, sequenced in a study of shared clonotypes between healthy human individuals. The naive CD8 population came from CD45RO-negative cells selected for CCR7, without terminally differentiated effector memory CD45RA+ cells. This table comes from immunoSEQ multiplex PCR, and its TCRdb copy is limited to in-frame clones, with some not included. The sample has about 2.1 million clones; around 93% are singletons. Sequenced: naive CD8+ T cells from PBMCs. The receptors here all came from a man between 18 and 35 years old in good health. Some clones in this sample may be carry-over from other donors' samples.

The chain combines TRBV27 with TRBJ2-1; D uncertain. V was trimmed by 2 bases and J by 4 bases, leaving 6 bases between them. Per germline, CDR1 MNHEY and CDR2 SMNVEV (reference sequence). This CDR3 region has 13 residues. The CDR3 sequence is CASSLLRYNEQFF. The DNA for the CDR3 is TGTGCCAGCAGTTTACTGCGGTACAATGAGCAGTTCTTC.

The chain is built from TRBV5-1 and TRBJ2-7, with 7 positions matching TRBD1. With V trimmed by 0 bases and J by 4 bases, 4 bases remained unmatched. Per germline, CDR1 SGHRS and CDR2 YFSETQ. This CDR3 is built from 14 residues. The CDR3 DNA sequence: TGCGCCAGCAGCTTGGCGGCCAGGGGGTACGAGCAGTACTTC. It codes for CASSLAARGYEQYF.

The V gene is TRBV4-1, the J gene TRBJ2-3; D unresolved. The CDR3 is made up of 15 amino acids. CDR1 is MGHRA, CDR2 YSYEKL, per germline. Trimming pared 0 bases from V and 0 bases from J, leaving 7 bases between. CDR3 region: CASSQDAISTDTQYF. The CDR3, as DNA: TGCGCCAGCAGCCAAGACGCGATTAGCACAGATACGCAGTATTTT.

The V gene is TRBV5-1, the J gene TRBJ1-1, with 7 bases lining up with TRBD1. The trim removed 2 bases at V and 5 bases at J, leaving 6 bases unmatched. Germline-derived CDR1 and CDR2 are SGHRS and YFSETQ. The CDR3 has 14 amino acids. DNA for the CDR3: TGCGCCAGCAGCTTTAGACAGGGTGCGACTGAAGCTTTCTTT. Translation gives CASSFRQGATEAFF.